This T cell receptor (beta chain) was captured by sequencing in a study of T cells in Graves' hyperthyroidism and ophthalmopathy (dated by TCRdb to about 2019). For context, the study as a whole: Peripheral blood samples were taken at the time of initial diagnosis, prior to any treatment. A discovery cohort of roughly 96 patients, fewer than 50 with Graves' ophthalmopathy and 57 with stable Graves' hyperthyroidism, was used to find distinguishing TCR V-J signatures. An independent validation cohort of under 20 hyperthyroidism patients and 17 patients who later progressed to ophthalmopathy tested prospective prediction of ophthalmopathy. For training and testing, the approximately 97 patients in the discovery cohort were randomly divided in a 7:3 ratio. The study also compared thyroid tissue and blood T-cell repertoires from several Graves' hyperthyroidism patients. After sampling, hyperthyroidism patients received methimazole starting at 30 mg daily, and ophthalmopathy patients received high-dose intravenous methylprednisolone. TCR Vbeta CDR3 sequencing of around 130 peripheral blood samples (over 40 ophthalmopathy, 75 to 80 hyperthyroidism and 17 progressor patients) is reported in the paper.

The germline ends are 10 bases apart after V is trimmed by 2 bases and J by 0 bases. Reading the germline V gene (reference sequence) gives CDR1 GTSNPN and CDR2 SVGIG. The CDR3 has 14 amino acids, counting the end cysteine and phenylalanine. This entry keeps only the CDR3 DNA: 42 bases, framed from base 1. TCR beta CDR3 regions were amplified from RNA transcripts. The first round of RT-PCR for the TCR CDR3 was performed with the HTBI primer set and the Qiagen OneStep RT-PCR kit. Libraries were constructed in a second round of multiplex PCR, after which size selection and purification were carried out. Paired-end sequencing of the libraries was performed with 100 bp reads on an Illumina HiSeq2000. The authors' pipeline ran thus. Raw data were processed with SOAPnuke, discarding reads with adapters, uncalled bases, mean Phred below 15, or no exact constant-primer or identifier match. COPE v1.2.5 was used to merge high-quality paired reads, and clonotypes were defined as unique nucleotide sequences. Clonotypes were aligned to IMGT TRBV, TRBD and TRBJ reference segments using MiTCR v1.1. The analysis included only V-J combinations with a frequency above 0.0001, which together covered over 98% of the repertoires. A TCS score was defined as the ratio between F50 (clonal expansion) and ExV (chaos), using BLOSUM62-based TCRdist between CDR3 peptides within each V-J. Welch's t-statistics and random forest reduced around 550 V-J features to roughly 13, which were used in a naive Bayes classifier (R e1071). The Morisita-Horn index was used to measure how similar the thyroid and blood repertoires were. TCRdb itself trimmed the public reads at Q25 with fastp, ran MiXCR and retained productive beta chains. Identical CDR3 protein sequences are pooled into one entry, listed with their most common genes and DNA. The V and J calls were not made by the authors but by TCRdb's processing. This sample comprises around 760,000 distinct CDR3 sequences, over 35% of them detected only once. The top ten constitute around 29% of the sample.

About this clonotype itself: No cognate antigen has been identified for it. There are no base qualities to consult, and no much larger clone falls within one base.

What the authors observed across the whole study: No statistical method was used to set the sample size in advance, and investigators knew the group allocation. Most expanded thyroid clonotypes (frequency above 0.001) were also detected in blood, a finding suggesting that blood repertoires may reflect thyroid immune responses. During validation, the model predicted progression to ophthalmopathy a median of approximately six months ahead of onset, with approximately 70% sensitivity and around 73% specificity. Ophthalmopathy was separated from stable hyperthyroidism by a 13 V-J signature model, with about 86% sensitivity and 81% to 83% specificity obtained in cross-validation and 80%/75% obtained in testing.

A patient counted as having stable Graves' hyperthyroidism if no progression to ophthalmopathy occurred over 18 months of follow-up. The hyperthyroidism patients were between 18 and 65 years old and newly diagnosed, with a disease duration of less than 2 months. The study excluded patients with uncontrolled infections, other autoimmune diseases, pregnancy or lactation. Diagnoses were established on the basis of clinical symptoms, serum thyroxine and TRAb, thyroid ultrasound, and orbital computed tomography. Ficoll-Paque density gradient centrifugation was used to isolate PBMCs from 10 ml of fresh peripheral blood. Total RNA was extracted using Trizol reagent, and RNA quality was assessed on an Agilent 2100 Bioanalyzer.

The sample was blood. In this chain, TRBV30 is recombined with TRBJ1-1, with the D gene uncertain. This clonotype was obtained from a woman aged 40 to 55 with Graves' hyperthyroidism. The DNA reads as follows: TGTGCCTGGAGTAATGCAGGTTTGAACACTGAAGCTTTCTTT. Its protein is CAWSNAGLNTEAFF.